The sample holds many counts of the clone carrying this TCR beta chain. Its matching antigen is unknown. Via MiXCR, TCRdb re-called the reads, giving one row per CDR3 protein. The sample gives about 920,000 distinct CDR3 sequences, less than 40% of which show up once; around 15% is in the top ten. The entry originates in a study of T cell repertoires in cytomegalovirus infection. Study context: Both recently identified HLA-C-restricted and well-studied HLA-B-restricted CMV epitopes were used in the study. Public TCR beta signature analysis indicated the presence of both CMV infection and matching HLA type. Notes on the study in general: There were HLA-C-restricted CMV-specific TCR beta clonotypes dominating the ex vivo response. Individuals carrying CMV plus the relevant HLA were identified by cumulative frequency of public TCR beta families.

V dropped 4 bases and J dropped 6 bases, with 21 bases sitting between them. The germline gives CDR1 SGHTA, CDR2 FQGNSA. The CDR3 loop spans 16 amino acids. Source: cultured CD8+ T cells from PBMCs, taken from culture after CMV antigen stimulation. The clonotype was recovered from a human donor in good health (CMV status not recorded). Some clones in this sample may be carry-over from other donors' samples. This chain connects TRBV7-2 to TRBJ1-2; weak D call: TRBD1 (5 bases). CDR3 DNA: TGTGCCAGCAGCTCCGTCTCCATGCTAGGGGCCAATGGCTACACCTTC. Protein product: CASSSVSMLGANGYTF.